The 11 T cell receptor beta chains given below trace back to one sample, sequenced in a study of cytomegalovirus exposure and HLA in healthy donors. The PCR made use of 60 Vbeta and 13 Jbeta primers. Using immunoSEQ multiplex PCR, the repertoire was profiled, and TCRdb retains in-frame clones only, with some absent. This table holds roughly 180,000 clones, over 70% found once. Sequencing was carried out using PBMCs. The receptors were gathered from a male donor in good health and CMV-seronegative.

The count of this clone is one. This chain joins TRBV7-3 and TRBJ1-2, with 9 bases matching TRBD1. Germline trimming cut 5 bases from V and 4 bases from J; bases unmatched to any gene: 8. This CDR3 spans 15 amino acids. The germline gives CDR1 SGHTA, CDR2 FQGTGA. CDR3 loop: CASSQNRGQGYGYTF. The CDR3 nucleotides read TGTGCCAGCAGCCAAAACAGGGGGCAGGGCTATGGCTACACCTTC.

This chain uses TRBV11-2 with TRBJ1-3; the D is unclear. The CDR3 runs to 13 residues. Germline CDR1 SGHAT, CDR2 FQNNGV. V lost 5 bases, J lost 0 bases, and 5 bases lay in between. Here the CDR3 DNA reads TGTGCCAGCAGCCAAATCTCTGGAAACACCATATATTTT. Translation: CASSQISGNTIYF.

This chain links TRBV28 with TRBJ1-2; maybe TRBD1 (5 bases). CDR3 length equals 16 residues. The germline gives CDR1 MDHEN, CDR2 SYDVKM. Trimming took off 3 bases at V and 3 bases at J, with 17 bases between the two ends. Here the CDR3 DNA reads TGTGCCAGCAGTTTTTTCGGGACTTTGAAGGACTATGGCTACACCTTC. Translated: CASSFFGTLKDYGYTF.

This sequence joins TRBV12-5 and TRBJ1-2; possibly TRBD1 for D (5 bases). The V end lost 2 bases, the J end lost 4 bases, and 8 bases lay between the germline ends. This CDR3 has 13 amino acids. Looked up from germline, CDR1 is LGHNT and CDR2 is FRNRAP. CDR3 DNA: TGTGCTAGTGGTTTGCAGGGATTCTATGGCTACACCTTC. It yields the protein CASGLQGFYGYTF.

This clone was picked up a small number of times. The chain joins TRBV9 to TRBJ2-5, with D possibly TRBD2 on 6 matching bases. Trimming shortened V by 3 bases and J by 5 bases, and 14 bases separated the two germline ends. The CDR3 runs to 14 residues. Germline CDR1 is SGDLS and CDR2 is YYNGEE. The CDR3 loop reads CASSAGGGYETQYF. The CDR3 nucleotides read TGTGCCAGCAGCGCCGGAGGAGGGTATGAGACCCAGTACTTC.

The V gene is TRBV6-1, the J gene TRBJ2-7; 7 bases are a match to TRBD2. The V gene's germline CDR1 is MNHNS and CDR2 SASEGT. Unmatched junction bases numbered 6, after V lost 2 bases and J lost 2 bases. This CDR3 is 15 amino acids long. CDR3 sequence: CASSETLAETYEQYF. The CDR3 nucleotides read TGTGCCAGCAGTGAAACGCTAGCGGAGACCTACGAGCAGTACTTC.

The V and J genes are TRBV30 and TRBJ1-3; D ambiguous. The V and J ends lost 5 bases and 0 bases respectively, with 11 bases between them. Per germline, CDR1 GTSNPN and CDR2 SVGIG (reference sequence). The CDR3 is made up of 14 amino acids. This CDR3 reads CAWDDGVSGNTIYF. As DNA, the CDR3 is TGTGCCTGGGATGACGGAGTCTCTGGAAACACCATATATTTT. Filled out from reference TRBV30 and TRBJ1-3, the complete variable domain reads SQTIHQWPATLVQPVGSPLSLECTVEGTSNPNLYWYRQAAGRGLQLLFYSVGIGQISSEVPQNLSASRPQDRQFILSSKKLLLSDSGFYLCAWDDGVSGNTIYFGEGSWLTVV.

There are a few counts of this clone. The chain combines TRBV5-1 with TRBJ1-2, with 7 bases matching TRBD1. This CDR3 region has 14 residues. Germline V gene lookup returns CDR1 SGHRS and CDR2 YFSETQ. The junction had 3 bases not matched to a gene; V was cut back by 2 bases and J by 2 bases. The DNA for the CDR3 is TGCGCCAGCAGCTTAGGGGGCTCGAACTATGGCTACACCTTC. Amino acids: CASSLGGSNYGYTF.

This clone showed up just a few times. The rearrangement uses TRBV7-8 and TRBJ1-2; 8 bases are a match to TRBD1. Germline V gene sequence: CDR1 SGHVS, CDR2 FQNEAQ. The V and J ends lost 4 bases and 8 bases, in that order; junction bases with no gene match: 9. The CDR3 contains 14 residues. Here the CDR3 DNA reads TGTGCCAGCAGCTCGCCAGGGGGCGCGGGGGGCTACACCTTC. Protein product: CASSSPGGAGGYTF. Combining the CDR3 with reference TRBV7-8 and TRBJ1-2 gives the whole variable domain GAGVSQSPRYKVAKRGQDVALRCDPISGHVSLFWYQQALGQGPEFLTYFQNEAQLDKSGLPSDRFFAERPEGSVSTLKIQRTQQEDSAVYLCASSSPGGAGGYTFGSGTRLTVV.

The chain has TRBV14 and TRBJ2-1, with D unresolved. The ends were cut back, 0 bases at V and 5 bases at J, with 14 bases in the middle. Germline V gene data show CDR1 as SGHDN and CDR2 as FVKESK. The CDR3 extends over 16 amino acids. The CDR3 DNA reads as TGTGCCAGCAGCCAAGATGTGGGCAGGAATCACAATGAGCAGTTCTTC. Its protein is CASSQDVGRNHNEQFF.

The chain employs TRBV5-1 and TRBJ1-4, with 8 bases lining up with TRBD1. The CDR3 sequence is 17 residues long. CDR1 and CDR2 (germline): SGHRS, YFSETQ. After removal of 0 bases from V and 0 bases from J, the junction contained 4 bases not matched to a gene. The CDR3 here is CASSLEVQGATNEKLFF. CDR3 nucleotide sequence: TGCGCCAGCAGCTTGGAGGTACAGGGGGCAACTAATGAAAAACTGTTTTTT.